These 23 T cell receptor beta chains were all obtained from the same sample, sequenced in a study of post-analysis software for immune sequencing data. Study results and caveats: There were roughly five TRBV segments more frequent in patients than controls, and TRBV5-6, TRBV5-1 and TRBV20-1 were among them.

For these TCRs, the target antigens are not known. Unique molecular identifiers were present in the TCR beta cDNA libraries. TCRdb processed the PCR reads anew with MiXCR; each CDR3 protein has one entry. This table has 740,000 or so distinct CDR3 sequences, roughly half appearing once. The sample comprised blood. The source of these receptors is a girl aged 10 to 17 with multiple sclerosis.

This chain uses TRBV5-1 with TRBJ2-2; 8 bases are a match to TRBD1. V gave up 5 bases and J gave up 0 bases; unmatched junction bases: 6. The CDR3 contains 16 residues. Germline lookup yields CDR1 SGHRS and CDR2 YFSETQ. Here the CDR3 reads CASRLPGQANTGELFF. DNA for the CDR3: TGCGCCAGCAGGCTACCGGGACAGGCGAACACCGGGGAGCTGTTTTTT. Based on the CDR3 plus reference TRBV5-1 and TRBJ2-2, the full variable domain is KAGVTQTPRYLIKTRGQQVTLSCSPISGHRSVSWYQQTPGQGLQFLFEYFSETQRNKGNFPGRFSGRQFSNSRSEMNVSTLELGDSALYLCASRLPGQANTGELFFGEGSRLTVL.

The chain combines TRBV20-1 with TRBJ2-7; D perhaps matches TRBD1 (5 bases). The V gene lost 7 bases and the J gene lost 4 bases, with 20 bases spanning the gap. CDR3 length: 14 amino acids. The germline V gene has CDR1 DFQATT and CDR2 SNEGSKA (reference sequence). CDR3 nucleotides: TGCAGTGGGACCATGGGGCAGGGAAGTTACGAGCAGTACTTC. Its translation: CSGTMGQGSYEQYF.

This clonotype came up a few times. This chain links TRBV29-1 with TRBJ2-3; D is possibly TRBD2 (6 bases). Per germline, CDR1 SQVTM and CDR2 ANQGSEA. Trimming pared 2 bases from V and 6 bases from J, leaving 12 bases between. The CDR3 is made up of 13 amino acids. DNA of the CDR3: TGCAGCGTTGAATCCGGGAGAAGGGATACGCAGTATTTT. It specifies CSVESGRRDTQYF.

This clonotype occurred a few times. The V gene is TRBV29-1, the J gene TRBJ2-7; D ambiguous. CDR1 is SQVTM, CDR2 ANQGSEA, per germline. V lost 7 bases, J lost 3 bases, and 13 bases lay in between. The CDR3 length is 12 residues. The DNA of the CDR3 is TGCAGCGCCGGACCGGGCGGCTACGAGCAGTACTTC. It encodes CSAGPGGYEQYF.

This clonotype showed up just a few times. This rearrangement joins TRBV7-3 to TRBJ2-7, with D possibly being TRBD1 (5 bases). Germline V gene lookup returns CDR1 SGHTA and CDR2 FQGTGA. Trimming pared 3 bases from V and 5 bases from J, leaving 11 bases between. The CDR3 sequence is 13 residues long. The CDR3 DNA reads TGTGCCAGCAGCTTTATTCAGGGAAACGAGCAGTACTTC. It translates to CASSFIQGNEQYF.

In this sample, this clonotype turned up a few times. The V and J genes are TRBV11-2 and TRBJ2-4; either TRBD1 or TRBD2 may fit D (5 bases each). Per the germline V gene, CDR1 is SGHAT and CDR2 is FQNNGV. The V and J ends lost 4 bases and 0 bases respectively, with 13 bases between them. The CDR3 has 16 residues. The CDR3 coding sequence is TGTGCCAGCAGCTCCCGGGGCGGTTTAGCCAAAAACATTCAGTACTTC. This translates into CASSSRGGLAKNIQYF.

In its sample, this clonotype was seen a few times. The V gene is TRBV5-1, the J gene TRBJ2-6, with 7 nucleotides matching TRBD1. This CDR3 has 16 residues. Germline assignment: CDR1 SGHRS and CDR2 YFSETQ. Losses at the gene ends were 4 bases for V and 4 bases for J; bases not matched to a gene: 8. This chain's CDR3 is CASSPLDRPGANVLTF. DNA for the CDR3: TGCGCCAGCAGCCCACTGGACAGGCCGGGGGCCAACGTCCTGACTTTC. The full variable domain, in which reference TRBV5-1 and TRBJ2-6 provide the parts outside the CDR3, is KAGVTQTPRYLIKTRGQQVTLSCSPISGHRSVSWYQQTPGQGLQFLFEYFSETQRNKGNFPGRFSGRQFSNSRSEMNVSTLELGDSALYLCASSPLDRPGANVLTFGAGSRLTVL.

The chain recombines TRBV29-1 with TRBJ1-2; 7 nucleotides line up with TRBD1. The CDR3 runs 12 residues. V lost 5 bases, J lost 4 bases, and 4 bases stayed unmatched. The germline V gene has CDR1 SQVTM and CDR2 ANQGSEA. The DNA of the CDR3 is TGCAGCGTTTGGGACAGAATCTATGGCTACACCTTC. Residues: CSVWDRIYGYTF.

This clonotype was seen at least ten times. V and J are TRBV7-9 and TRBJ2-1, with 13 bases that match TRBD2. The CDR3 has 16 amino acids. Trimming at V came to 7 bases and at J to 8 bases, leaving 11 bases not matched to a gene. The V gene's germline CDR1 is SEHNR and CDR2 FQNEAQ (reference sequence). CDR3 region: CASNPWTSGRNDEQFF. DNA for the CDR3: TGTGCCAGCAACCCTTGGACTAGCGGGAGAAACGATGAGCAGTTCTTC.

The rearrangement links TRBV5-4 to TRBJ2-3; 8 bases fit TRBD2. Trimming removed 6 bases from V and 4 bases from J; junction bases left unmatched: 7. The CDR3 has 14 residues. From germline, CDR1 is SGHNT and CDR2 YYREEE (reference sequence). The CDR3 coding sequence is TGTGCCAGCAAAACGGGACTAGACGCAGATACGCAGTATTTT. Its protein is CASKTGLDADTQYF.

The CDR3, as DNA: TGTGCCAGCAGTTTGGGCGCCCTAACCCAAGAGACCCAGTACTTC. The encoded protein is CASSLGALTQETQYF. The chain recombines TRBV27 with TRBJ2-5; D is ambiguous. Trimming took off 3 bases at V and 1 base at J, with 12 bases between the two ends. This CDR3 has 15 residues. Germline-derived CDR1 and CDR2 are MNHEY and SMNVEV (reference sequence).

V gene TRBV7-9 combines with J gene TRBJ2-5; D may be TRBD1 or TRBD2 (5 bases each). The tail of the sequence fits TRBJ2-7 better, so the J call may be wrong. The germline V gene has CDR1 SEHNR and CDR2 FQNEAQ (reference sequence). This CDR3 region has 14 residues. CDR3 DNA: TGTGCCAGCAGCTTAGGGGGACCTCACCACGAGCAGTACTTC. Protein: CASSLGGPHHEQYF.

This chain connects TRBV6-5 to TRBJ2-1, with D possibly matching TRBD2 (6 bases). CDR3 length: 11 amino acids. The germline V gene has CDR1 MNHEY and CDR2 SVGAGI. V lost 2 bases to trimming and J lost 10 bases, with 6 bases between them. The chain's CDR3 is CASSYRGEQFF. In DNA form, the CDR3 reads TGTGCCAGCAGTTACCGGGGGGAGCAGTTCTTC.

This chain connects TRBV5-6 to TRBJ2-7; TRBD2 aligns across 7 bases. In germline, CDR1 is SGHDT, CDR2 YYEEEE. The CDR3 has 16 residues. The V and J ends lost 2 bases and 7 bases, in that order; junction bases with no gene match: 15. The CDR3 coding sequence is TGTGCCAGCAGCTTAGCGGGAACCCTCCACATGAGGGAGCAGTACTTC. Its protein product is CASSLAGTLHMREQYF.

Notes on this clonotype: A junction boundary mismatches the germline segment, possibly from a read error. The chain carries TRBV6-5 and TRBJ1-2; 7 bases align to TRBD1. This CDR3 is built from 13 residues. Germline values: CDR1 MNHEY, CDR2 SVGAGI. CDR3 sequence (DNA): TGTGCCGGCAGCTACAGGGGAGGGTATGGCTACACCTTC. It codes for CAGSYRGGYGYTF.

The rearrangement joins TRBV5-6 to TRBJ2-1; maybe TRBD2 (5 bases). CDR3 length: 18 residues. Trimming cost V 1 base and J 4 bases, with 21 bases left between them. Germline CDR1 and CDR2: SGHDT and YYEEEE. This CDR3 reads CASSLFGVWSGVYNEQFF. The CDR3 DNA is TGTGCCAGCAGCTTGTTTGGAGTATGGAGCGGAGTATACAATGAGCAGTTCTTC. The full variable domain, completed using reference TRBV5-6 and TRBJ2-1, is DAGVTQSPTHLIKTRGQQVTLRCSPKSGHDTVSWYQQALGQGPQFIFQYYEEEERQRGNFPDRFSGHQFPNYSSELNVNALLLGDSALYLCASSLFGVWSGVYNEQFFGPGTRLTVL.

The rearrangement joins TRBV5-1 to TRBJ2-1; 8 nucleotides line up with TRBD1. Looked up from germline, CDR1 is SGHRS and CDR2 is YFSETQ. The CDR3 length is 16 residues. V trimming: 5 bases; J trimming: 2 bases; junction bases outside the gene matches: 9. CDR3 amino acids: CASRNPRDRPYNEQFF. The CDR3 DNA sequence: TGCGCCAGCAGGAACCCCCGGGACAGGCCCTACAATGAGCAGTTCTTC.

Written as DNA, the CDR3 is TGTGCCACCAGCAAGATACAGGACTATGGCTACACCTTC. It yields the protein CATSKIQDYGYTF. The chain is built from TRBV15 and TRBJ1-2, with D possibly TRBD1 on 5 matching bases. Germline values: CDR1 LNHNV, CDR2 YYDKDF (reference sequence). Trimming shortened V by 4 bases and J by 3 bases, and 9 bases separated the two germline ends. The CDR3 totals 13 residues.

The CDR3 region has the DNA TGTGCCAGCAGTCCTCAGGTGACAGGGGTCTACGAGCAGTACTTC. Translating it yields CASSPQVTGVYEQYF. The J gene is TRBJ2-4, the V gene TRBV7-6, with TRBD1 matching over 8 bases. The J call is in doubt because the DNA end fits TRBJ2-7 better. The CDR3 extends over 15 amino acids. The germline V gene has CDR1 SGHVS and CDR2 FNYEAQ.

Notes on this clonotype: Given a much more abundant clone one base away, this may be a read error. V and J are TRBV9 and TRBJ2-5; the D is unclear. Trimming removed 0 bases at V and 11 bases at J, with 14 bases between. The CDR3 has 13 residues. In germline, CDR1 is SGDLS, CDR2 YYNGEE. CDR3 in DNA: TGTGCCAGCAGCGTAGACGCTCACAATGAGCAGTACTTC. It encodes CASSVDAHNEQYF.

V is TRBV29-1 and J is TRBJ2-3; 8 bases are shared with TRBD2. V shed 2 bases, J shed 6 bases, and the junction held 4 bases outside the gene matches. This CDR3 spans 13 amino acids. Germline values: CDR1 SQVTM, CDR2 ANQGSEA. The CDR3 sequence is CSVEPRLADTQYF. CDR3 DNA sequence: TGCAGCGTTGAACCCCGACTAGCGGATACGCAGTATTTT.

CDR3 region: CSVPDRVSYEQYF. CDR3 bases: TGCAGTGTTCCGGACAGAGTCTCCTACGAGCAGTACTTC. J is TRBJ2-7 and V is TRBV20-1, with a weak D call TRBD1 (6 bases). The CDR3 length is 13 residues. Germline V gives CDR1 DFQATT, CDR2 SNEGSKA (reference sequence). Trimming cost V 7 bases and J 0 bases, with 13 bases left between them.

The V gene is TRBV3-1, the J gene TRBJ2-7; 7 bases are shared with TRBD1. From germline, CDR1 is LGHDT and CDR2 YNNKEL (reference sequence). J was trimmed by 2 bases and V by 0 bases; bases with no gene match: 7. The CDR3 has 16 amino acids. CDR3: CASSQDRDRGPYEQYF. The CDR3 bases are TGTGCCAGCAGCCAAGATAGGGACAGAGGACCCTACGAGCAGTACTTC.